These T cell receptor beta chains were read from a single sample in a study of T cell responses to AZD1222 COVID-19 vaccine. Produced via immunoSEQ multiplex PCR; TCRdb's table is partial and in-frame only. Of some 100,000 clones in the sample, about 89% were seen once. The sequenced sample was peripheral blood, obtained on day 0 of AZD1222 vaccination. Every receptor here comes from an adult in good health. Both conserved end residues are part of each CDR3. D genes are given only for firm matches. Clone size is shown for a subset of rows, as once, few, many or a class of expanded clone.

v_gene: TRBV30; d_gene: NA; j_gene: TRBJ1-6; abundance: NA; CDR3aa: CACDLGSRSPLHF; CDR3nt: TGTGCCTGCGATCTGGGGTCGAGATCACCCCTCCACTTT
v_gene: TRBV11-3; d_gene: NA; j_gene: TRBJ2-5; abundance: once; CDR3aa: CASSRWGGETQYF; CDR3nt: TGTGCCAGCAGCCGGTGGGGTGGAGAGACCCAGTACTTC
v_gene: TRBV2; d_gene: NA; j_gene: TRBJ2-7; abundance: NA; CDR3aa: CASSEQGWEQYF; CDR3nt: TGTGCCAGCAGTGAACAGGGATGGGAGCAGTACTTC
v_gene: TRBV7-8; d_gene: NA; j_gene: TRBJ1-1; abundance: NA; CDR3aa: CASSLARRNTEAFF; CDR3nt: TGTGCCAGCAGCTTAGCGCGACGAAACACTGAAGCTTTCTTT
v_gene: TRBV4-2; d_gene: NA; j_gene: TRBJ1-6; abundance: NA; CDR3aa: CASSQDPLTGGALNSPLHF; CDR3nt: TGTGCCAGCAGCCAAGATCCCCTCACCGGGGGAGCCTTAAATTCACCCCTCCACTTT
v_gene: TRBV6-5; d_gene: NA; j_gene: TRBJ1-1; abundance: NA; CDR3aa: CAATGMNTEAFF; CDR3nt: TGTGCCGCTACGGGGATGAACACTGAAGCTTTCTTT
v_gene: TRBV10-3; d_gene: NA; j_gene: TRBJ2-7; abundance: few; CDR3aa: CAISDMGRRLGDEQYF; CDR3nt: TGTGCCATCAGTGATATGGGCAGGCGACTTGGGGACGAGCAGTACTTC
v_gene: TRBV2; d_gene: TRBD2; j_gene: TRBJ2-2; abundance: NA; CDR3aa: CASSELAGGLGVLFF; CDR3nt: TGTGCCAGCAGTGAACTAGCGGGAGGGCTTGGGGTGTTGTTTTTT
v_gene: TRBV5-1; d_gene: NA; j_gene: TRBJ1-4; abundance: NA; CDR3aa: CASSSGLTGGEKLFF; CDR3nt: TGCGCCAGCAGCTCGGGACTTACCGGTGGTGAAAAACTGTTTTTT
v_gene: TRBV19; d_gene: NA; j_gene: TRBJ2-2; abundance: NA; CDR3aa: CASSPPGDTGELFF; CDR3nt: TGTGCCAGTAGTCCCCCCGGGGACACCGGGGAGCTGTTTTTT
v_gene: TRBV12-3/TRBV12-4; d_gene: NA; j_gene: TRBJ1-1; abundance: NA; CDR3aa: CASSFKNTEAFF; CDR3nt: TGTGCCAGCAGTTTCAAGAACACTGAAGCTTTCTTT
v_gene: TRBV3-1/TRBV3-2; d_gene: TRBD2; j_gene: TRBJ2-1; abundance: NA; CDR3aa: CASSHSYRTRVLAGGPGDNEQFF; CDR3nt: TGTGCCAGCAGCCACAGCTACAGGACCCGGGTCCTAGCGGGAGGCCCCGGGGACAATGAGCAGTTCTTC
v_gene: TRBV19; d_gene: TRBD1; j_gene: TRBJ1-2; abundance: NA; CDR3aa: CASSIEATGGGYTF; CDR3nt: TGTGCCAGTAGTATAGAGGCAACAGGGGGGGGCTACACCTTC
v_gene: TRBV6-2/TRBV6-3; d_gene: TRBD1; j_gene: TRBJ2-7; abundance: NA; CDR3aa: CASSRNRDRIHEQYF; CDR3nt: TGTGCCAGCAGCCGAAACCGGGACAGGATCCACGAGCAGTACTTC
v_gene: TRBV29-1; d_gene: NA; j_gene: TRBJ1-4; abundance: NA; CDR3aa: CSVRDGINEKLFF; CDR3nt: TGCAGCGTTAGAGACGGGATTAATGAAAAACTGTTTTTT
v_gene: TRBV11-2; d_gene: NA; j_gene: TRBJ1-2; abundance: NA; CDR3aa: CASSLRWDANYGYTF; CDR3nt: TGTGCCAGCAGCTTACGGTGGGACGCTAACTATGGCTACACCTTC
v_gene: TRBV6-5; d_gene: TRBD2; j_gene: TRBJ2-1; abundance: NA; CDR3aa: CASRLGGNLYNEQFF; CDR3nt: TGTGCCAGCAGGCTGGGGGGGAACCTCTACAATGAGCAGTTCTTC
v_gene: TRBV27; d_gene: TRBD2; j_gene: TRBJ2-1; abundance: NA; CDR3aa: CASSPQRETYNEQFF; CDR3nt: TGTGCCAGCTCCCCTCAGCGGGAAACCTACAATGAGCAGTTCTTC
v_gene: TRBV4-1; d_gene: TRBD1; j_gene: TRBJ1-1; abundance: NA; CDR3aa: CASSHPGTVNTEAFF; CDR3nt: TGCGCCAGCAGCCATCCCGGGACAGTGAACACTGAAGCTTTCTTT
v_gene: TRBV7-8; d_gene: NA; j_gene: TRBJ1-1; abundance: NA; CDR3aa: CASSLTVPDGEAFF; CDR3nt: TGTGCCAGCAGTTTGACGGTCCCCGACGGTGAAGCTTTCTTT
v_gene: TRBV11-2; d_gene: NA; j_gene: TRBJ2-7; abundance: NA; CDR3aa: CASSTLTGRTSSYEQYF; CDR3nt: TGTGCCAGCAGCACACTAACGGGACGGACAAGCTCCTACGAGCAGTACTTC
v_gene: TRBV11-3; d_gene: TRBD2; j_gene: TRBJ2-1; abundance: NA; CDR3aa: CASTLAGTISGEQFF; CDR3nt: TGTGCCAGCACCCTAGCGGGGACGATCTCGGGTGAGCAGTTCTTC
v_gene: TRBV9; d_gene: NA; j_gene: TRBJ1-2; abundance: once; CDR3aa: CASSVRTDGFYGYTF; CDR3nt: TGTGCCAGCAGCGTTAGGACGGACGGATTCTATGGCTACACCTTC
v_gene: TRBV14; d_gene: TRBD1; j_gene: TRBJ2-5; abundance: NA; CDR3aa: CASSQDVGQGPQETQYF; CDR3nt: TGTGCCAGCAGCCAAGACGTGGGACAGGGACCCCAAGAGACCCAGTACTTC
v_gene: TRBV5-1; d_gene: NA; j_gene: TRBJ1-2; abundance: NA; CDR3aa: CASSPQGSGSANYGYTF; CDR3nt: TGCGCCAGCAGCCCCCAGGGTAGTGGTTCTGCGAACTATGGCTACACCTTC
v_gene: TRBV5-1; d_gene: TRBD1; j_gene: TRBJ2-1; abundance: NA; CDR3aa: CASSLGETGGNEQFF; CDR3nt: TGCGCCAGCAGCTTGGGGGAGACAGGGGGAAATGAGCAGTTCTTC
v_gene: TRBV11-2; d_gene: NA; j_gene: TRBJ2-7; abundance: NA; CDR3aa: CASTNHGHRSYEQYF; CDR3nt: TGTGCCAGCACCAATCACGGACATCGGTCCTACGAGCAGTACTTC
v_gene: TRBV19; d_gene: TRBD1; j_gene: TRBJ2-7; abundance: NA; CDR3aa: CASSSGQGTAYEQYF; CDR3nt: TGTGCCAGTAGCTCTGGACAGGGGACCGCCTACGAGCAGTACTTC
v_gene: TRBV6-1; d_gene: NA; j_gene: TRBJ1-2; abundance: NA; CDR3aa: CASSDRRTDGYTF; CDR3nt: TGTGCCAGCAGTGACAGGAGGACGGATGGCTACACCTTC
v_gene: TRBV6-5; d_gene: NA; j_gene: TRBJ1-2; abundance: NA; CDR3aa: CASSPEIWGYTF; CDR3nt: TGTGCCAGCAGTCCCGAGATCTGGGGCTACACCTTC
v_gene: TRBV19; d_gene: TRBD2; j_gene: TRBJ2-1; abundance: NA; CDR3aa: CASSILAGGANEQFF; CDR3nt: TGTGCCAGTAGTATCCTAGCGGGAGGAGCGAATGAGCAGTTCTTC
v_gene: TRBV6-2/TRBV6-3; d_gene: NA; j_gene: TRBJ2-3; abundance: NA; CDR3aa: CASSYPPDWFTDTQYF; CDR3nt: TGTGCCAGCAGTTACCCGCCGGATTGGTTCACAGATACGCAGTATTTT
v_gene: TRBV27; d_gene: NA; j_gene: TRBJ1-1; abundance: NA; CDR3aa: CASSFRAPGGAFF; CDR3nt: TGTGCCAGCAGTTTCCGGGCCCCCGGTGGGGCTTTCTTT
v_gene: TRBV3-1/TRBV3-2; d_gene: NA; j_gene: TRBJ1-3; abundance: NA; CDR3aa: CASSPAGSGNTIYF; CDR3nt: TGTGCCAGCAGCCCGGCCGGCTCTGGAAACACCATATATTTT
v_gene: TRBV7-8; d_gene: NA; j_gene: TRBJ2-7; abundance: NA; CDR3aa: CASSASTYEQYF; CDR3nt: TGTGCCAGCAGCGCCAGTACCTACGAGCAGTACTTC
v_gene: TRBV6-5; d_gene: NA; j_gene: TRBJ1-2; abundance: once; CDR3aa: CASSSGINHYGYTF; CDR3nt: TGTGCCAGCAGTTCCGGGATCAACCACTATGGCTACACCTTC
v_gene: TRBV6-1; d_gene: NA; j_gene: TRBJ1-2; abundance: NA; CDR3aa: CASSEAGDYGYTF; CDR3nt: TGTGCCAGCAGTGAGGCAGGGGACTATGGCTACACCTTC
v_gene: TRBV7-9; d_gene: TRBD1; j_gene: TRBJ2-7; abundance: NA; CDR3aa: CASSWGQGVVYEQYF; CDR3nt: TGTGCCAGCAGCTGGGGACAGGGGGTCGTGTACGAGCAGTACTTC
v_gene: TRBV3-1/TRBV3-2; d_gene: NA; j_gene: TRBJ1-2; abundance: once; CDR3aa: CASSQDMGFVRGYTF; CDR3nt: TGTGCCAGCAGCCAAGATATGGGGTTTGTGAGGGGCTACACCTTC
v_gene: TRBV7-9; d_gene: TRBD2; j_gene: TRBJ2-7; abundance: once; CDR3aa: CASSFGLAGDEQYF; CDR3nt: TGTGCCAGCAGCTTTGGACTAGCGGGAGACGAGCAGTACTTC
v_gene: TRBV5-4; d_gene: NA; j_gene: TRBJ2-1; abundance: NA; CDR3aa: CASSYEGGNSYNEQFF; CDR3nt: TGTGCCAGCAGCTATGAGGGAGGCAACTCCTACAATGAGCAGTTCTTC
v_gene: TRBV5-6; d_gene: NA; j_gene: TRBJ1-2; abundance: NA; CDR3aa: CASSLGGEDGYTF; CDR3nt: TGTGCCAGCAGCTTGGGAGGGGAGGATGGCTACACCTTC
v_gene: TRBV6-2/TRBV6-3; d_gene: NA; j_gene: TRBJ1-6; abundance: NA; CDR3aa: CASSYNSYNSPLHF; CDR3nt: TGTGCCAGCAGTTACAACAGCTATAATTCACCCCTCCACTTT
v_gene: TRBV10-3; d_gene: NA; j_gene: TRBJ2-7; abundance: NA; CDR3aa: CAINTAAGPYEQYF; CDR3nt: TGTGCCATCAATACTGCGGCGGGCCCCTACGAGCAGTACTTC
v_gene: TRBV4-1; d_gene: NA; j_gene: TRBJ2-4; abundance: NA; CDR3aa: CASSLNRGQGIKNIQYF; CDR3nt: TGCGCCAGCAGCCTTAATAGGGGCCAGGGTATCAAAAACATTCAGTACTTC
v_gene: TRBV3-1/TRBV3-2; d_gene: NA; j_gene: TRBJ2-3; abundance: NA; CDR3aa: CASSQPPDTQYF; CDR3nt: TGTGCCAGCAGCCAACCCCCAGATACGCAGTATTTT
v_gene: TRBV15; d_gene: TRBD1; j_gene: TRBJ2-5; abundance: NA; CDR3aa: CATSRDRGLETQYF; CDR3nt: TGTGCCACCAGCAGAGATAGGGGGCTAGAGACCCAGTACTTC
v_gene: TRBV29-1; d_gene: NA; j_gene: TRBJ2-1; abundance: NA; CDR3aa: CSVTLPPTGASYDEQFF; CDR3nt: TGCAGCGTTACTTTACCACCGACCGGTGCTAGCTATGATGAGCAGTTCTTC